In this sample, the clone carrying this T cell receptor (beta chain) turned up once. Other DNA sequences in this specimen translate into the identical CDR3. The study sampled blood at baseline, cycle 4 day 1, and cycle 7 day 1. The data derive from a study of OX40 agonist ivuxolimab in advanced cancers. Study context: The drug used for patients, ivuxolimab, was an agonistic anti-OX40 (CD134) antibody. Three partial responders included one hepatocellular carcinoma patient and two cutaneous melanoma patients. Melanoma, hepatocellular carcinoma, head and neck or renal cell cancer occurred in dose-escalation patients.

Trimming removed 3 bases from V and 2 bases from J; junction bases left unmatched: 3. Germline V gene lookup returns CDR1 KGHSH and CDR2 LQKENI. The CDR3 spans 15 residues. The data were produced by immunoSEQ multiplex PCR, yet TCRdb's version contains in-frame clones alone and is incomplete. The table lists fewer than 85,000 clones, under 90% of them singletons. This sequence originates from an adult with an advanced solid tumor such as melanoma, head and neck, liver or kidney cancer. This material consisted of CD4+ or CD8+ T cells sorted from blood, taken in a trial of the OX40 agonist ivuxolimab. The chain recombines TRBV18 with TRBJ2-7; the match to TRBD2 covers 11 bases. CDR3 region: CASSPGTSGAYEQYF. In DNA, the CDR3 is TGTGCCAGCTCACCCGGGACTAGCGGTGCCTACGAGCAGTACTTC. Supplemented by reference TRBV18 and TRBJ2-7, the full variable domain reads NAGVMQNPRHLVRRRGQEARLRCSPMKGHSHVYWYRQLPEEGLKFMVYLQKENIIDESGMPKERFSAEFPKEGPSILRIQQVVRGDSAAYFCASSPGTSGAYEQYFGPGTRLTVT.